The clone carrying this T cell receptor beta chain was counted a few times. As yet, its antigen is unknown. Donors gave around 10 milliliters of peripheral blood apiece. Extraction of total RNA produced a minimum of 5 micrograms from each sample. Germline V gene lookup returns CDR1 MGHRA and CDR2 YSYEKL. The CDR3 totals 16 residues. The trim removed 5 bases at V and 4 bases at J, leaving 11 bases unmatched. The data were obtained in a study of blood T cells in healthy people across ages. Regarding the study as a whole: In older individuals, TCR beta diversity per million T cells was lower, falling roughly linearly with age.

With a J-beta primer mix and a sample-barcoded 5' primer, a second PCR ran roughly 6 to 11 cycles. CDR3-containing paired-end reads numbered at least 2.5 million in each sample. TCRdb re-called the 5' RACE reads through MiXCR, storing one row per CDR3 protein. The table has around 1,600,000 distinct CDR3 sequences, roughly two fifths seen once. The specimen was blood. This clonotype originated in a woman younger than 35 in good health. J is TRBJ2-1 and V is TRBV4-1; 7 bases are shared with TRBD2. DNA of the CDR3: TGCGCCAGCAGCGGTTCCGAGCAGCGGGGATACAATGAGCAGTTCTTC. This codes for CASSGSEQRGYNEQFF.